The entry below describes one T cell receptor beta chain. Its cognate antigen is unknown. TCRdb keeps only in-frame clones here, not all; method: immunoSEQ multiplex PCR. The top ten hold roughly 0.8% of the sample, which has more than 250,000 clones, more than 80% seen once. This CDR3 spans 13 amino acids. V lost 8 bases, J lost 6 bases, and 17 bases lay in between. The V gene's germline CDR1 is MNHNS and CDR2 SASEGT. This sample was taken from a study of cytomegalovirus exposure and HLA in healthy donors. Overall study findings and caveats: Cytomegalovirus association was listed for 164 TCR beta chains.

Sequenced input: PBMCs. The sequence was obtained from a woman aged 18 to 35 in good health and CMV-seronegative. The chain employs TRBV6-1 and TRBJ2-7; D is unresolved. The chain's CDR3 is CASSKPPRSEQYF. CDR3 in DNA: TGTGCCAGCTCCAAACCGCCCAGGTCCGAGCAGTACTTC.